This is a list of T cell receptor beta chains from one sample in a study of blood T cell repertoires in COVID-19. Sequencing used immunoSEQ multiplex PCR; TCRdb keeps in-frame clones, though not all of them. The sample lists about 73,000 clones, approximately 80% occurring once. The specimen sequenced was peripheral blood. The source is a woman aged 60 to 75 with acute or convalescent COVID-19. CDR3s include the opening cysteine and the closing phenylalanine or tryptophan. The D gene is left open where the match is weak. Clone size is given for some rows only: seen once, a few or many times, or a class if the clone is expanded.

CDR3nt	CDR3aa	v_gene	j_gene	abundance	d_gene
TGTGCCAGCAGCTCATACGTGACAGGGGGGAACACCATATATTTT	CASSSYVTGGNTIYF	TRBV14	TRBJ1-3	.	TRBD1
TGTGCCAGCAGCCCCAGGGTGGAGGAGACCCAGTACTTC	CASSPRVEETQYF	TRBV7-2	TRBJ2-5	few	.
TGTGCCAGCAGCCCTACCCGGGACGGACAGTACCACACCTTC	CASSPTRDGQYHTF	TRBV7-9	TRBJ1-2	.	.
TGTGCCAGCAGCTGGGGGCGAGGAGCTAATGAAAAACTGTTTTTT	CASSWGRGANEKLFF	TRBV5-8	TRBJ1-4	many	.
TGTGCCAGCAGGGAGAGCAATCAGCCCCAGCATTTT	CASRESNQPQHF	TRBV28	TRBJ1-5	.	.
TGTGCCATCAGTGACGCTAGCGGGAGGGCCGCGAATGAGCAGTTCTTC	CAISDASGRAANEQFF	TRBV10-3	TRBJ2-1	.	TRBD2
TGTGCCAGCAGCCCCGGGGCTAGCGGTATCGGGGAGCTGTTTTTT	CASSPGASGIGELFF	TRBV3-1/TRBV3-2	TRBJ2-2	.	TRBD2
TGTGCCTGGGCGCCGGCGGGAGCGGGGGATACGCAGTATTTT	CAWAPAGAGDTQYF	TRBV30	TRBJ2-3	.	TRBD2
TGCAGTGGGTCTTGGGAGATGAACACTGAAGCTTTCTTT	CSGSWEMNTEAFF	TRBV29-1	TRBJ1-1	.	.
TGTGCCAGCAGCTTGGAGACAGGCTCCTACGAGCAGTACTTC	CASSLETGSYEQYF	TRBV5-4	TRBJ2-7	once	.
TGTGCCAGCAGACTTACTAGCGGTAGCACAGATACGCAGTATTTT	CASRLTSGSTDTQYF	TRBV3-1/TRBV3-2	TRBJ2-3	few	TRBD2
TGTGCCAGCAGTAACCTCGGGTCGAACACCGGGGAGCTGTTTTTT	CASSNLGSNTGELFF	TRBV6-4	TRBJ2-2	.	.
TGCGCCAGCAGCCCCGACATCTCTGGGGCCAACGTCCTGACTTTC	CASSPDISGANVLTF	TRBV5-1	TRBJ2-6	.	.
TGTGCCAGCAGTGGACGGGACTACACAGATACGCAGTATTTT	CASSGRDYTDTQYF	TRBV25-1	TRBJ2-3	.	TRBD2
TGTGCCAGCAGCGTATCGGGAGGGGGCCATAACTATGGCTACACCTTC	CASSVSGGGHNYGYTF	TRBV9	TRBJ1-2	.	TRBD1
TGCAGTGCTAGTCAGGGCAGGGAGACCCAGTACTTC	CSASQGRETQYF	TRBV20-1	TRBJ2-5	.	.
TGTGCCAGTAGTGAAGCCTTAAGAGGACAGGTCCATCGAGTTCCTGAAGCTTTCTTT	CASSEALRGQVHRVPEAFF	TRBV19	TRBJ1-1	.	TRBD1
TGTGCCAGCAGCTTAGATCGAGGGTCCCACTATGGCTACACCTTC	CASSLDRGSHYGYTF	TRBV11-2	TRBJ1-2	.	.
TGTGCCAGCAGTTTTCTACCGAGAAATTACGAGCAGTACTTC	CASSFLPRNYEQYF	TRBV28	TRBJ2-7	.	.
TGTGCCAGCAGCTTAGTTTCAACCGGGGAGCTGTTTTTT	CASSLVSTGELFF	TRBV7-2	TRBJ2-2	.	.
TGTGCCAGCAGCCCCAAGGGGAGGGCCGGGACAGGGACTAACTATGGCTACACCTTC	CASSPKGRAGTGTNYGYTF	TRBV9	TRBJ1-2	.	TRBD1
TGTGCCAGCAGTCAGGGACAGTCCTACGAGCAGTACTTC	CASSQGQSYEQYF	TRBV28	TRBJ2-7	.	TRBD1
TGTGCCAGCAGCCGATCTAGCGGGAGTCGCTACGAGCAGTACTTC	CASSRSSGSRYEQYF	TRBV2	TRBJ2-7	many	TRBD2
TGTGCCAGCAGATCCGGGACAGGGTCCTCCTACGAGCAGTACTTC	CASRSGTGSSYEQYF	TRBV2	TRBJ2-7	.	TRBD1
TGTGCCAGCAGAGGGACAGGGGCTGGCTACACCTTC	CASRGTGAGYTF	TRBV2	TRBJ1-2	.	TRBD1
TGTGCCACTTCTAGCGGGGGACCCTACGAGCAGTACTTC	CATSSGGPYEQYF	TRBV6-5	TRBJ2-7	.	TRBD2
TGTGCCAGCAGCTCGGACATGTCCCGAGTAACCGGGGAGCTGTTTTTT	CASSSDMSRVTGELFF	TRBV5-6	TRBJ2-2	once	.
TGTGCCAGCAGCGCCCTACCCGGGACAGGGACTAACTATGGCTACACCTTC	CASSALPGTGTNYGYTF	TRBV7-9	TRBJ1-2	once	TRBD1
TGTGCCATCAGTGGGGCTGGACAGGGGGGTGGCTACACCTTC	CAISGAGQGGGYTF	TRBV10-3	TRBJ1-2	.	TRBD1
TGTGCCAGCAGCTCGACAGGGTTCTACGAGCAGTACTTC	CASSSTGFYEQYF	TRBV5-5	TRBJ2-7	once	TRBD1
TGCGCCAGCAGCCTACAGGGGTCTGGAAACACCATATATTTT	CASSLQGSGNTIYF	TRBV5-1	TRBJ1-3	once	TRBD1
TGCGCCAGCGCGAGTCCCACCGGGACAGGAGTCTCCTACGAGCAGTACTTC	CASASPTGTGVSYEQYF	TRBV10-2	TRBJ2-7	.	TRBD1
TGTGCCAGCAGTAACTATGGCGGGAGAAGTTTACAGTACTTC	CASSNYGGRSLQYF	TRBV2	TRBJ2-7	.	TRBD2
TGCGCCAGCAGCCCCACACGACAGGGGACTGAAAAACTGTTTTTT	CASSPTRQGTEKLFF	TRBV4-1	TRBJ1-4	few	TRBD1
TGTGCCAGCAGCCCAGGGACAATACAAGAGACCCAGTACTTC	CASSPGTIQETQYF	TRBV5-4	TRBJ2-5	once	.
TGCGCCAGCAGTGAAACGGGACAGGGGACCTACGAGCAGTACTTC	CASSETGQGTYEQYF	TRBV10-1	TRBJ2-7	.	TRBD1
TGTGCCACCAAATGTAGGGCGGGAGGGCCAGATAGCACAGATACGCAGTATTTT	CATKCRAGGPDSTDTQYF	TRBV24-1	TRBJ2-3	.	TRBD2
TGTGCCAGTAGTAAGGGGGCTGGCCACGAGCAGTACTTC	CASSKGAGHEQYF	TRBV19	TRBJ2-7	.	TRBD1
TGCGCCAGCAGCTTGGCCGAAGGGACAGGGTCCTCTGGCTACACCTTC	CASSLAEGTGSSGYTF	TRBV5-1	TRBJ1-2	.	TRBD1
TGTGCCTGGAGTCGGGACTCTCAAGAGACCCAGTACTTC	CAWSRDSQETQYF	TRBV30	TRBJ2-5	.	.
TGTGCCAGCAGTTCATCTTCCGGGGGACCCTACGAGCAGTACTTC	CASSSSSGGPYEQYF	TRBV6-5	TRBJ2-7	few	.
TGTGCCAGCAACCAGTACGGGGGGCCCCTCCACTTT	CASNQYGGPLHF	TRBV2	TRBJ1-6	.	.
TGCGCCAGCAGCCAACAGGGGACAGGGGGGGTGAACACTGAAGCTTTCTTT	CASSQQGTGGVNTEAFF	TRBV4-1	TRBJ1-1	.	TRBD1
TGTGCCAGCAGCAGACTAGCAAGGACAGGGGTGGCAGATACGCAGTATTTT	CASSRLARTGVADTQYF	TRBV21-1	TRBJ2-3	.	.
TGTGCCAGCAGTTGGACAGGGTGGGGAAACACCATATATTTT	CASSWTGWGNTIYF	TRBV7-9	TRBJ1-3	.	TRBD1
TGTGCCACCAGCAGAGCCCCAGTGGGACAGGGGCACGAGCAGTACTTC	CATSRAPVGQGHEQYF	TRBV15	TRBJ2-7	once	TRBD1
TGTGCCAGCAGCGCCCCTGGGACTAGCGGGGGGACCTCCTCCACAGATACGCAGTATTTT	CASSAPGTSGGTSSTDTQYF	TRBV9	TRBJ2-3	.	TRBD2
TGTGCCAGCAGCTTAGCCAGCCGGCGAGGCGAGACCCAGTACTTC	CASSLASRRGETQYF	TRBV7-2	TRBJ2-5	.	.
TGTGCCAGCAGTCACTCCAGGACAGCTAGGGACACTGAAGCTTTCTTT	CASSHSRTARDTEAFF	TRBV6-5	TRBJ1-1	once	.
TGTGCCAGCAGACCCGGACAGGGGGCAAAAAATTCACCCCTCCACTTT	CASRPGQGAKNSPLHF	TRBV2	TRBJ1-6	.	TRBD1